The subject of this entry is one T cell receptor (beta chain). Its antigen is still unknown. A read error may be the cause here, since a much bigger clone is one base away. Multiplex PCR employing 32 V and 13 J primers generated amplicons of the TCR beta CDR3. TCRdb recomputed calls from the multiplex PCR reads with MiXCR, one row per CDR3 protein. The sample shows around 10,000 distinct CDR3 sequences, 25% to 30% of them seen only once. Bulk tumor gDNA, about 640 ng per sample, served as the TCR template. Taken during surgery, several biopsies per primary tumor were spaced as far apart as possible within the tumor mass. Surgery that was curative in intent was performed on patients with untreated, newly diagnosed non-small cell lung cancer. This record belongs to a study of immune heterogeneity within non-small cell lung tumors. Study-wide results and caveats: Clonality of local T cells correlated moderately but significantly with local tumor mutational burden (R 0.3 to 0.4).

The sequencing input was lung tumor tissue. This receptor was taken from a woman aged 60 to 75 with non-small cell lung cancer.

The CDR3 DNA reads as TGTGCCAGCAGTCCTACTTACCTGACCAGTGGGGTCAAAGAGACCGAGTACTTC. Protein product: CASSPTYLTSGVKETEYF. The chain joins TRBV28 to TRBJ2-5; unclear D gene. This CDR3 contains 18 residues. The germline V gene encodes CDR1 MDHEN and CDR2 SYDVKM.